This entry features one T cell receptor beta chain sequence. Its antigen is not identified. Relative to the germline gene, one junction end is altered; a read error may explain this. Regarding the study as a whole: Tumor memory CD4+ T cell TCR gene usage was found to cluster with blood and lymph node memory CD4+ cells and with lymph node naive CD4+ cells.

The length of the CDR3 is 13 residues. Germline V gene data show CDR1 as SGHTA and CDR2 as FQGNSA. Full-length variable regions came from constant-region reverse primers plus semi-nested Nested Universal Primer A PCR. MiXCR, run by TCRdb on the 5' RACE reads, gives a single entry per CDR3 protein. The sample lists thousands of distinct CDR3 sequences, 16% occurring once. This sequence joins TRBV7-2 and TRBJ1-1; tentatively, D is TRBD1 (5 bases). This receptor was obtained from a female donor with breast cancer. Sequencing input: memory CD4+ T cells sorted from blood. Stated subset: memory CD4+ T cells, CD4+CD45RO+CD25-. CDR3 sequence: CASSGAPDTEACF. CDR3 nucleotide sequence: TGTGCCAGCAGCGGTGCCCCGGACACTGAAGCTTGCTTT.